This passage covers 27 T cell receptor beta chains from one sample sequenced in a study of cytomegalovirus exposure and HLA in healthy donors. With 60 Vbeta and 13 Jbeta primers, the PCR was carried out. The data were produced by immunoSEQ multiplex PCR, yet TCRdb's version contains in-frame clones alone and is incomplete. The sample consists of 55,000 to 70,000 clones, under 80% of them appearing once. Sequencing was carried out using PBMCs. These TCRs come from a male donor in good health and CMV-seropositive.

The chain is built from TRBV6-5 and TRBJ2-4, with a tentative D call TRBD1 (6 bases). There are 14 residues in the CDR3. The V and J ends lost 7 bases and 1 base respectively, with 11 bases between them. Germline V CDR1 and CDR2: MNHEY, SVGAGI. The CDR3 sequence is CASKVTGAKNIQYF. The CDR3, as DNA: TGTGCCAGCAAGGTTACAGGGGCCAAAAACATTCAGTACTTC.

The V and J genes are TRBV18 and TRBJ2-1; D gene unclear. The CDR3 covers 13 residues. V shed 3 bases and J shed 4 bases, with 7 bases lying between them. CDR1 KGHSH and CDR2 LQKENI come from the germline V gene. In nucleotides, the CDR3 is TGTGCCAGCTCACCTCAGGTTTACAATGAGCAGTTCTTC. The encoded protein is CASSPQVYNEQFF.

The chain carries TRBV4-1 and TRBJ1-4; 9 nucleotides align to TRBD1. The CDR3 is 16 residues long. CDR1 and CDR2 (germline): MGHRA, YSYEKL. V lost 3 bases to trimming and J lost 4 bases; unmatched junction nucleotides: 6. The CDR3 spells CASSHSPGQGNEKLFF. CDR3 nucleotides: TGCGCCAGCAGCCACTCCCCGGGACAGGGTAATGAAAAACTGTTTTTT.

J is TRBJ1-1 and V is TRBV28; D is unresolved. The CDR3 length is 14 residues. Germline V gene sequence: CDR1 MDHEN, CDR2 SYDVKM. Trimming removed 5 bases at V and 0 bases at J, with 10 bases between. The CDR3 loop reads CASSERTLNTEAFF. For the CDR3, the DNA is TGTGCCAGCAGTGAAAGAACTCTGAACACTGAAGCTTTCTTT. The full variable domain, in which reference TRBV28 and TRBJ1-1 provide the parts outside the CDR3, is DVKVTQSSRYLVKRTGEKVFLECVQDMDHENMFWYRQDPGLGLRLIYFSYDVKMKEKGDIPEGYSVSREKKERFSLILESASTNQTSMYLCASSERTLNTEAFFGQGTRLTVV.

This clone is a singleton in its sample. The chain employs TRBV7-3 and TRBJ2-1; 7 nucleotides align to TRBD2. After removal of 4 bases from V and 4 bases from J, the junction contained 10 bases not matched to a gene. From germline, CDR1 is SGHTA and CDR2 FQGTGA. The CDR3 covers 16 residues. The CDR3 nucleotides read TGTGCCAGCAGCTCATCGGGTGGCGGGGGATACAATGAGCAGTTCTTC. It is translated as CASSSSGGGGYNEQFF.

V gene TRBV4-1 combines with J gene TRBJ2-5, with 7 bases lining up with TRBD2. The germline gives CDR1 MGHRA, CDR2 YSYEKL. V lost 0 bases, J lost 5 bases, and 12 bases stayed unmatched. The length of the CDR3 is 17 residues. The CDR3 coding sequence is TGCGCCAGCAGCCAAGAGCGGCTAGCGGCTATGTGGGAGACCCAGTACTTC. It yields the protein CASSQERLAAMWETQYF.

The CDR3 bases are TGTGCCAGCAGCTTCGGACTAGCGGGGGGAAATACGCAGTATTTT. Translation: CASSFGLAGGNTQYF. The chain joins TRBV11-2 to TRBJ2-3, with 14 bases fitting TRBD2. This CDR3 has 15 residues. After removal of 3 bases from V and 7 bases from J, the junction contained 3 bases not matched to a gene. Germline-derived CDR1 and CDR2 are SGHAT and FQNNGV.

The gene calls are TRBV13 and TRBJ2-2; weak D call: TRBD2 (5 bases). The CDR3 extends over 16 amino acids. Trimming took 3 bases from V and 1 from J, leaving 12 bases between them. Germline V gene sequence: CDR1 PRHDT, CDR2 FYEKMQ (reference sequence). Here the CDR3 DNA reads TGTGCCAGCAGCTTCCTCCCCGGGAAGAACACCGGGGAGCTGTTTTTT. This codes for CASSFLPGKNTGELFF.

The chain links TRBV5-6 to TRBJ1-2; TRBD1 might be the D (6 bases). Trimming shortened V by 4 bases and J by 7 bases, and 17 bases separated the two germline ends. CDR1 is SGHDT and CDR2 is YYEEEE in the germline V gene. The CDR3 is 14 residues long. The CDR3 loop reads CASSQGTIESGYTF. In DNA, the CDR3 is TGTGCCAGCAGCCAGGGGACTATCGAGAGTGGCTACACCTTC.

The chain carries TRBV9 and TRBJ2-1, with D possibly matching TRBD1 (6 bases). Germline V gene lookup returns CDR1 SGDLS and CDR2 YYNGEE. The CDR3 runs to 15 residues. V shed 8 bases and J shed 4 bases, with 19 bases lying between them. The CDR3 reads CARDWTASIYNEQFF. CDR3 in DNA: TGTGCCAGAGACTGGACAGCTTCAATTTACAATGAGCAGTTCTTC. Full variable domain (remainder filled in from reference TRBV9 and TRBJ2-1): DSGVTQTPKHLITATGQRVTLRCSPRSGDLSVYWYQQSLDQGLQFLIQYYNGEERAKGNILERFSAQQFPDLHSELNLSSLELGDSALYFCARDWTASIYNEQFFGPGTRLTVL.

The chain recombines TRBV19 with TRBJ2-7; a weak D match, TRBD2 (5 bases). Germline V CDR1 and CDR2: LNHDA, SQIVND (reference sequence). This CDR3 is built from 14 residues. The germline V and J ends were trimmed by 6 bases and 5 bases, with 17 bases remaining between them. The CDR3 region has the DNA TGTGCCAGTAGCCCCGGAGGCCCCGGGAACGAGCAGTACTTC. It yields the protein CASSPGGPGNEQYF.

The chain couples TRBV11-3 to TRBJ2-1; TRBD1 matches 9 bases. V dropped 0 bases and J dropped 4; count of bases not matched to a gene: 1. The CDR3 covers 15 residues. Germline CDR1 and CDR2: SGHNT and YENEEA. The CDR3 region has the DNA TGTGCCAGCAGCTTAGAGGGACAGGGATACAATGAGCAGTTCTTC. It is translated as CASSLEGQGYNEQFF.

The rearrangement uses TRBV27 and TRBJ2-2, with D tentatively TRBD1 (5 bases). V lost 2 bases and J lost 7, with 14 bases in between. The CDR3 sequence is 15 residues long. Germline CDR1 is MNHEY and CDR2 is SMNVEV (reference sequence). The CDR3 protein is CASSLRSRVGGELFF. The CDR3 nucleotides are TGTGCCAGCAGTTTAAGATCCAGGGTCGGCGGGGAGCTGTTTTTT.

The chain joins TRBV9 to TRBJ2-7; D call uncertain. The CDR3 runs to 13 residues. Germline V gene lookup returns CDR1 SGDLS and CDR2 YYNGEE. The V end was cut by 3 bases, the J end by 3 bases, with 10 bases between. The CDR3 coding sequence is TGTGCCAGCAGCGGCTACGTGAGCTACGAGCAGTACTTC. Amino acids: CASSGYVSYEQYF.

This chain connects TRBV5-1 to TRBJ2-5; 7 positions match TRBD2. This CDR3 has 16 amino acids. Germline lookup yields CDR1 SGHRS and CDR2 YFSETQ. Unmatched junction bases numbered 11, after V lost 1 base and J lost 5 bases. CDR3 DNA: TGCGCCAGCAGCTTGAGGGGAGGGGCGTTTCTCGAGACCCAGTACTTC. Residues: CASSLRGGAFLETQYF. Complete variable domain (other parts from reference TRBV5-1 and TRBJ2-5): KAGVTQTPRYLIKTRGQQVTLSCSPISGHRSVSWYQQTPGQGLQFLFEYFSETQRNKGNFPGRFSGRQFSNSRSEMNVSTLELGDSALYLCASSLRGGAFLETQYFGPGTRLLVL.

In its sample, this clone was seen a few times. This specimen includes other DNA sequences encoding the same CDR3. The chain carries TRBV2 and TRBJ1-2; TRBD1 is a possible D gene (6 bases). Trimming took 6 bases from V and 8 from J, leaving 16 bases between them. The CDR3 sequence is 13 residues long. From germline, CDR1 is SNHLY and CDR2 FYNNEI. The CDR3 DNA follows: TGTGCCAGCAGCGAAAGACAGGTCTACGGCTACACCTTC. Its protein product is CASSERQVYGYTF. The variable domain in full, with the rest retrieved from reference TRBV2 and TRBJ1-2, is EPEVTQTPSHQVTQMGQEVILRCVPISNHLYFYWYRQILGQKVEFLVSFYNNEISEKSEIFDDQFSVERPDGSNFTLKIRSTKLEDSAMYFCASSERQVYGYTFGSGTRLTVV.

The J gene is TRBJ2-4, the V gene TRBV27, with D perhaps TRBD1 (5 bases). The CDR3 consists of 15 residues. The V gene's germline CDR1 is MNHEY and CDR2 SMNVEV (reference sequence). The germline V and J ends were trimmed by 3 bases and 0 bases, with 9 bases remaining between them. CDR3 residues: CASSFRGLAKNIQYF. CDR3 bases: TGTGCCAGCAGTTTTAGGGGTCTAGCCAAAAACATTCAGTACTTC.

The chain uses TRBV9 and TRBJ1-2, with 8 bases aligning to TRBD1. The V gene end was trimmed by 4 bases and the J gene end by 1 base; junction bases not matched to a gene: 6. Germline loops: CDR1 SGDLS, CDR2 YYNGEE. This CDR3 has 15 residues. CDR3 nucleotide sequence: TGTGCCAGCAGCCCGGGACAGGAACTTAACTATGGCTACACCTTC. It yields the protein CASSPGQELNYGYTF.

V is TRBV9 and J is TRBJ2-2; 7 nucleotides align to TRBD2. The CDR3 spans 14 residues. J lost 6 bases, V lost 4 bases, and 6 bases had no gene match. Germline V gene lookup returns CDR1 SGDLS and CDR2 YYNGEE. The chain's CDR3 is CASSKVGRAGELFF. The CDR3, as DNA: TGTGCCAGCAGCAAGGTAGGGAGGGCCGGGGAGCTGTTTTTT.

This clone was seen many times. V usage is TRBV5-1 and J usage is TRBJ1-1; no reliable D call. The germline CDR1 and CDR2 sequences are SGHRS and YFSETQ. Trimming left V 0 bases short and J 0 bases short, with 6 bases between. This CDR3 region has 14 residues. CDR3 coding DNA: TGCGCCAGCAGCTTGGGGGCAGTGAACACTGAAGCTTTCTTT. Protein: CASSLGAVNTEAFF.

The chain recombines TRBV7-2 with TRBJ2-2; 7 bases match TRBD2. The germline CDR1 and CDR2 sequences are SGHTA and FQGNSA. CDR3 length: 17 residues. V lost 0 bases, J lost 2 bases, and 6 bases stayed unmatched. The CDR3 is CASSLARTRDNTGELFF. CDR3 bases: TGTGCCAGCAGCTTAGCCAGGACTAGGGATAACACCGGGGAGCTGTTTTTT.

This clone was counted only a few times. V and J are TRBV30 and TRBJ2-2, with D uncertain. The CDR3 contains 12 residues. The germline gives CDR1 GTSNPN, CDR2 SVGIG (reference sequence). V shed 5 bases and J shed 6 bases, with 10 bases lying between them. The CDR3 bases are TGTGCCTGGGGAATAGCCGCCGGGGAGCTGTTTTTT. Residues: CAWGIAAGELFF.

The chain has TRBV7-9 and TRBJ2-3; 9 bases map to TRBD2. This CDR3 is built from 18 residues. Germline V gives CDR1 SEHNR, CDR2 FQNEAQ (reference sequence). J lost 2 bases, V lost 1 base, and 10 bases had no gene match. CDR3 region: CASSLESAGLAYTDTQYF. CDR3 in DNA: TGTGCCAGCAGCTTAGAATCTGCGGGACTAGCATACACAGATACGCAGTATTTT.

The rearrangement joins TRBV19 to TRBJ1-6, with 7 bases lining up with TRBD1. With 1 base clipped from V and 6 bases from J, the junction kept 3 bases outside the gene matches. CDR3 size: 15 residues. Germline-derived CDR1 and CDR2 are LNHDA and SQIVND (reference sequence). This CDR3 is CASSIGQGSNSPLHF. Here the CDR3 DNA reads TGTGCCAGTAGTATAGGACAGGGCAGTAATTCACCCCTCCACTTT.

V gene TRBV2 combines with J gene TRBJ1-2, with 9 bases aligning to TRBD1. V shed 7 bases, J shed 5 bases, and the junction held 11 bases outside the gene matches. This CDR3 spans 15 amino acids. Germline assignment: CDR1 SNHLY and CDR2 FYNNEI. CDR3 sequence: CASIGDRAEGYGYTF. The CDR3 coding sequence is TGTGCCAGCATTGGGGACAGGGCGGAAGGTTATGGCTACACCTTC.

The V and J genes are TRBV19 and TRBJ1-6, with unresolved D. Germline assignment: CDR1 LNHDA and CDR2 SQIVND (reference sequence). Trimming stripped 6 bases from V and 0 bases from J, with 6 bases between. The CDR3 extends over 14 amino acids. The CDR3 spells CASRFSSYNSPLHF. In nucleotides, the CDR3 is TGTGCCAGTAGATTCAGCTCCTATAATTCACCCCTCCACTTT.

The table lists this clone with a few counts. The chain recombines TRBV27 with TRBJ2-7; D is unresolved. This CDR3 is 12 amino acids long. Germline lookup yields CDR1 MNHEY and CDR2 SMNVEV (reference sequence). Trimming took 6 bases from V and 5 from J, leaving 11 bases between them. The CDR3 sequence is CASSNGPDEQYF. Written as DNA, the CDR3 is TGTGCCAGCAGCAATGGGCCAGACGAGCAGTACTTC.